One and the same sample provided the 10 T cell receptor beta chains below, sequenced in a study of T cells in Graves' hyperthyroidism and ophthalmopathy. The CDR3 regions of TCR beta were amplified from RNA transcripts. The TCR CDR3 first-round RT-PCR relied on the HTBI primer set. Each CDR3 protein gets one entry after TCRdb re-called the multiplex PCR reads with MiXCR. The table includes some 440,000 distinct CDR3 sequences, around 14% detected once. Sequencing input: blood. Receptors were obtained from a woman aged 18-30 years with Graves' hyperthyroidism.

This clonotype was seen a few times. This chain uses TRBV6-1 with TRBJ1-2, with TRBD1 as a possible D gene (6 bases). The CDR3 length is 14 residues. The ends were cut back, 7 bases at V and 4 bases at J, with 16 bases in the middle. The V gene's germline CDR1 is MNHNS and CDR2 SASEGT. The CDR3 loop reads CASTSGGLSYGYTF. The CDR3, as DNA: TGTGCCAGCACCAGCGGGGGGCTTAGCTATGGCTACACCTTC.

This clonotype was seen only a few times. The chain joins TRBV7-3 to TRBJ2-7; perhaps TRBD1 as D (5 bases). The CDR3 runs to 15 residues. CDR1 and CDR2 (germline): SGHTA, FQGTGA. V was shortened by 4 bases and J by 0 bases, with 13 bases between the two germline ends. In nucleotides, the CDR3 is TGTGCCAGCAGCTCAACCGCAGGGTCCTCCTACGAGCAGTACTTC. Protein product: CASSSTAGSSYEQYF.

This clonotype came up many times. The chain has TRBV28 and TRBJ2-1, with D maybe TRBD1 (5 bases). V was cut by 2 bases and J by 2 bases, with 10 bases left in between. This CDR3 region has 15 residues. CDR1 and CDR2 (germline): MDHEN, SYDVKM. CDR3 coding DNA: TGTGCCAGCAGTTTACTAGGGGAAACCTACAATGAGCAGTTCTTC. Its protein product is CASSLLGETYNEQFF.

A few counts support this clonotype. V and J are TRBV19 and TRBJ1-5, with unresolved D. Trimming left V 5 bases short and J 5 bases short, with 10 bases between. The CDR3 sequence is 13 residues long. Germline CDR1 reads LNHDA; CDR2 reads SQIVND (reference sequence). CDR3 nucleotide sequence: TGTGCCAGTAGTTTCTCAGAGGATCAGCCCCAGCATTTT. This gives the protein CASSFSEDQPQHF. The full variable domain, rest sourced from reference TRBV19 and TRBJ1-5, is DGGITQSPKYLFRKEGQNVTLSCEQNLNHDAMYWYRQDPGQGLRLIYYSQIVNDFQKGDIAEGYSVSREKKESFPLTVTSAQKNPTAFYLCASSFSEDQPQHFGDGTRLSIL.

The chain recombines TRBV7-2 with TRBJ1-2; perhaps TRBD1 as D (6 bases). The ends were cut back, 3 bases at V and 6 bases at J, with 11 bases in the middle. From germline, CDR1 is SGHTA and CDR2 FQGNSA. This CDR3 region has 13 residues. The CDR3 bases are TGTGCCAGCAGCTTTCGGGCAGGGGATGGCTACACCTTC. Protein: CASSFRAGDGYTF.

J is TRBJ1-2 and V is TRBV7-2; D gene ambiguous. Germline CDR1 SGHTA, CDR2 FQGNSA. V shed 0 bases and J shed 4 bases, with 9 bases lying between them. This CDR3 is 14 amino acids long. The CDR3 nucleotides read TGTGCCAGCAGCTTAGCGGTGAGCGGCTATGGCTACACCTTC. Encoded protein: CASSLAVSGYGYTF.

This clonotype was found a few times. V and J are TRBV4-1 and TRBJ1-2; no firm D call. This CDR3 comprises 14 residues. The germline V and J ends were trimmed by 4 bases and 0 bases, with 9 bases remaining between them. Germline CDR1 and CDR2: MGHRA and YSYEKL. The CDR3 nucleotides read TGCGCCAGCAGCCGCGACCGATCTAACTATGGCTACACCTTC. Translated: CASSRDRSNYGYTF.

This chain uses TRBV10-3 with TRBJ2-2; D is perhaps TRBD1 (5 bases). Looked up from germline, CDR1 is ENHRY and CDR2 is SYGVKD. Trimming removed 2 bases from V and 5 bases from J, with 12 bases in between. The CDR3 is 15 amino acids. The CDR3 is CAISERAGPTGELFF. CDR3 nucleotide sequence: TGTGCCATCAGTGAGCGGGCAGGGCCGACCGGGGAGCTGTTTTTT.

The sample holds many counts of this clonotype. The rearrangement links TRBV6-1 to TRBJ2-7; D could derive from TRBD1 or TRBD2 (6 bases each). Between the trimmed V and J ends, which lost 6 bases and 4 bases, there was a span of 19 bases. CDR3 length: 15 residues. Germline CDR1 MNHNS, CDR2 SASEGT. The CDR3: CASSTEAWGAYEQYF. DNA for the CDR3: TGTGCCAGCAGCACAGAGGCATGGGGGGCTTACGAGCAGTACTTC.

The sample holds many counts of this clonotype. The chain recombines TRBV12-3 or TRBV12-4 with TRBJ2-7; D may correspond to TRBD1 or TRBD2 (5 bases each). Deletions cut 2 bases from V and 2 bases from J, with 10 bases between. The CDR3 totals 14 residues. Here the CDR3 reads CASSLRDLAYEQYF. The CDR3 DNA sequence: TGTGCCAGCAGTTTACGGGACCTTGCCTACGAGCAGTACTTC.